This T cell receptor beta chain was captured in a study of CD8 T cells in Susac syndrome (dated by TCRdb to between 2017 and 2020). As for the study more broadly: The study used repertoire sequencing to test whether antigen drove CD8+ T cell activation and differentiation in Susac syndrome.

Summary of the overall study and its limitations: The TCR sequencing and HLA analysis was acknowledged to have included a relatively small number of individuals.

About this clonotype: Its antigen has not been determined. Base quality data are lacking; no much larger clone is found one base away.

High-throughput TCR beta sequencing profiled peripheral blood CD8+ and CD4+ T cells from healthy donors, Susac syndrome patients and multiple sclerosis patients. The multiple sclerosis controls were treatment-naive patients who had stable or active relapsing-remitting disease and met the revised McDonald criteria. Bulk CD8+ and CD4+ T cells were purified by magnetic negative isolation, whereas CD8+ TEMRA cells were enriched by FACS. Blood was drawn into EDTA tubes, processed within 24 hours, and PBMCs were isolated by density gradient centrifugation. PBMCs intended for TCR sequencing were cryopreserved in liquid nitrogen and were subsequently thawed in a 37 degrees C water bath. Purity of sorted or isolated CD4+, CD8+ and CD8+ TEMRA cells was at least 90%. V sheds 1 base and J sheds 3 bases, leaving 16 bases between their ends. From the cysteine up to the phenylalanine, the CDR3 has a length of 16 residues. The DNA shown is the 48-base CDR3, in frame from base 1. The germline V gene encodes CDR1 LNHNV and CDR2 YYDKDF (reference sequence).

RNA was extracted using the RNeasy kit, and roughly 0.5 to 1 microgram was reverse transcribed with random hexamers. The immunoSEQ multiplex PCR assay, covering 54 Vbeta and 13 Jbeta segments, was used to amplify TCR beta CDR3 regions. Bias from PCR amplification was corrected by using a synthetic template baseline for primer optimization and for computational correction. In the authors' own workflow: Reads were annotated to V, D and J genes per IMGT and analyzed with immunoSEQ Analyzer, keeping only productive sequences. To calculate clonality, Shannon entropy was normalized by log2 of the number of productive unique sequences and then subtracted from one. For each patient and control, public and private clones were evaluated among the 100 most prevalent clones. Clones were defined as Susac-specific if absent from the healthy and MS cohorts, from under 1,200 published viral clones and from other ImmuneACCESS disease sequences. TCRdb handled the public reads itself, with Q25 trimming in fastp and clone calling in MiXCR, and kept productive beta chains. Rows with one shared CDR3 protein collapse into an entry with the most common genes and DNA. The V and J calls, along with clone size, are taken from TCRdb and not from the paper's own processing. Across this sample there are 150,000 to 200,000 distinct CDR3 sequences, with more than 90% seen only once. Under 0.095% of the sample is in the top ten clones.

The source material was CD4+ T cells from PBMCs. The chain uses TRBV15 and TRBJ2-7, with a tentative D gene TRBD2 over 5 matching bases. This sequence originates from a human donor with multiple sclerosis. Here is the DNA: TGTGCCACCAGCAGAGGGGAAACGGGGAGTGGCTACGAGCAGTACTTC. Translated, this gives CATSRGETGSGYEQYF.